The 31 T cell receptor beta chains reported below all come from one sample, sequenced in a study of blood T cells in healthy people across ages. A J-beta primer mix and a sample-barcoded 5' primer were used in a second PCR of about 7 to 12 cycles. Using its own MiXCR run on the 5' RACE reads, TCRdb lists one record per CDR3 protein. This table has about 1 million distinct CDR3 sequences, around 27% appearing once. The sample was also linked to a second study, of T cells of mothers and their children.

Source material: blood. Source of these receptors: a girl aged 2-10 years in good health.

This clonotype was recorded a few times. This chain connects TRBV29-1 to TRBJ2-1, with D perhaps given as TRBD1 or TRBD2 (5 bases each). V shed 4 bases and J shed 8 bases, with 9 bases lying between them. CDR1 SQVTM and CDR2 ANQGSEA come from the germline V gene. This CDR3 is built from 11 residues. The CDR3 sequence: CSVVGGHEQFF. The CDR3 nucleotides are TGCAGCGTTGTTGGGGGTCATGAGCAGTTCTTC.

This rearrangement joins TRBV28 to TRBJ2-7, with a tentative D call TRBD2 (5 bases). The V gene lost 4 bases and the J gene lost 5 bases, with 15 bases spanning the gap. This CDR3 is built from 14 residues. CDR1 is MDHEN and CDR2 is SYDVKM in the germline V gene. This CDR3 is CASSSAGPGNEQYF. As DNA, the CDR3 is TGTGCCAGCAGTTCCGCAGGTCCCGGGAACGAGCAGTACTTC.

V gene TRBV7-9 combines with J gene TRBJ2-5; tentative D call: TRBD2 (5 bases). The CDR3 contains 17 residues. Deletions cut 5 bases from V and 3 bases from J, with 22 bases between. The germline V gene has CDR1 SEHNR and CDR2 FQNEAQ (reference sequence). The CDR3 DNA reads TGTGCCAGCAGCCCTGCCCGGGCATCACCCGGGGAAGAGACCCAGTACTTC. Protein product: CASSPARASPGEETQYF.

V usage is TRBV5-5 and J usage is TRBJ1-4; D perhaps matches TRBD1 (5 bases). Germline lookup yields CDR1 SGHKS and CDR2 YYEKEE (reference sequence). The CDR3 consists of 16 residues. V was trimmed by 4 bases and J by 7 bases, leaving 20 bases between them. CDR3 in amino acids: CASSPSDWGIGEKLFF. CDR3 DNA sequence: TGTGCCAGCAGCCCCTCAGACTGGGGGATCGGTGAAAAACTGTTTTTT. Based on the CDR3 plus reference TRBV5-5 and TRBJ1-4, the full variable domain is DAGVTQSPTHLIKTRGQQVTLRCSPISGHKSVSWYQQVLGQGPQFIFQYYEKEERGRGNFPDRFSARQFPNYSSELNVNALLLGDSALYLCASSPSDWGIGEKLFFGSGTQLSVL.

The V gene is TRBV9, the J gene TRBJ2-1; TRBD1 matches 9 bases. The J call may be mistaken, given a closer DNA end match to TRBJ2-5. The CDR3 is made up of 14 amino acids. The germline CDR1 and CDR2 sequences are SGDLS and YYNGEE. CDR3 sequence reads: CASSGQGEGETQYF. For the CDR3, the DNA is TGTGCCAGCAGCGGACAGGGGGAGGGTGAGACCCAGTACTTC.

The chain employs TRBV29-1 and TRBJ2-5, with 15 positions matching TRBD2. The CDR3 length is 12 residues. V dropped 4 bases and J dropped 12; count of bases not matched to a gene: 3. The V gene's germline CDR1 is SQVTM and CDR2 ANQGSEA. The CDR3 DNA reads TGCAGCGTTGGGACTAGCGGGAGGGGAAAGTACTTC. Amino acids: CSVGTSGRGKYF.

CDR3 sequence reads: CASSEISPPAFGEAFF. The DNA of the CDR3 is TGTGCCAGCAGTGAAATCTCACCCCCGGCTTTTGGTGAAGCTTTCTTT. The chain is built from TRBV6-1 and TRBJ1-1; D remains unclear. Germline lookup yields CDR1 MNHNS and CDR2 SASEGT. The CDR3 consists of 16 residues. V was cut by 2 bases and J by 7 bases, with 20 bases left in between.

This clonotype has a handful of counts. The chain uses TRBV25-1 and TRBJ2-1, with TRBD2 identical over 13 bases. This CDR3 comprises 15 residues. CDR1 is MGHDK, CDR2 SYGVNS, per germline. Germline trimming cut 1 base from V and 6 bases from J; bases unmatched to any gene: 0. The CDR3 protein is CASSEWTSGSNEQFF. DNA of the CDR3: TGTGCCAGCAGTGAATGGACTAGCGGGAGCAATGAGCAGTTCTTC.

This rearrangement joins TRBV29-1 to TRBJ2-1; 14 nucleotides agree with TRBD2. J was trimmed by 3 bases and V by 7 bases; bases with no gene match: 11. The CDR3 runs to 17 residues. Germline values: CDR1 SQVTM, CDR2 ANQGSEA. For the CDR3, the DNA is TGCAGCGCCAACGTTGACGGGACTAGCGGGAGCTACAATGAGCAGTTCTTC. This codes for CSANVDGTSGSYNEQFF.

The chain carries TRBV28 and TRBJ1-4, with D possibly being TRBD1 (6 bases). Trimming took 2 bases from V and 6 from J, leaving 13 bases between them. The CDR3 loop spans 15 amino acids. The germline gives CDR1 MDHEN, CDR2 SYDVKM. CDR3 amino acids: CASSLRGRGYEKLFF. The CDR3 DNA reads as TGTGCCAGCAGTTTACGGGGCAGGGGCTATGAAAAACTGTTTTTT.

In this sample, this clonotype turned up a few times. The chain joins TRBV12-3 or TRBV12-4 to TRBJ2-5; TRBD1 or TRBD2 may be the D gene (5 bases each). The CDR3 is 15 amino acids. V was trimmed by 7 bases and J by 5 bases, leaving 20 bases between them. CDR3 DNA sequence: TGTGCCAGCACCTCGGGGCAGTGGGGGTCGGAGACCCAGTACTTC. Its protein product is CASTSGQWGSETQYF.

The chain carries TRBV29-1 and TRBJ2-5, with a tentative D call TRBD2 (7 bases). The germline V gene has CDR1 SQVTM and CDR2 ANQGSEA. The CDR3 is made up of 17 amino acids. V lost 3 bases to trimming and J lost 4 bases, with 24 bases between them. The CDR3: CSVDSRGGGATRETQYF. The CDR3 DNA reads as TGCAGCGTTGACTCCAGAGGGGGGGGCGCAACCCGAGAGACCCAGTACTTC. The whole variable domain, filled in from reference TRBV29-1 and TRBJ2-5, reads SAVISQKPSRDICQRGTSLTIQCQVDSQVTMMFWYRQQPGQSLTLIATANQGSEATYESGFVIDKFPISRPNLTFSTLTVSNMSPEDSSIYLCSVDSRGGGATRETQYFGPGTRLLVL.

In this sample, this clonotype turned up many times. V gene TRBV20-1 combines with J gene TRBJ2-7; 7 nucleotides agree with TRBD2. Looked up from germline, CDR1 is DFQATT and CDR2 is SNEGSKA (reference sequence). This CDR3 is built from 12 residues. Trimming at V came to 1 base and at J to 3 bases, leaving 0 bases not matched to a gene. In DNA, the CDR3 is TGCAGTGCTAGAGCGGGGGGCTACGAGCAGTACTTC. This codes for CSARAGGYEQYF.

The table lists this clonotype with a few counts. The chain has TRBV20-1 and TRBJ2-5; no clear D. The CDR3 runs to 13 residues. The germline CDR1 and CDR2 sequences are DFQATT and SNEGSKA (reference sequence). The ends were cut back, 5 bases at V and 1 base at J, with 11 bases in the middle. Here the CDR3 DNA reads TGCAGTGCTCCCCTCGACATCCAAGAGACCCAGTACTTC. Its protein product is CSAPLDIQETQYF.

This clonotype was counted a single time. This chain links TRBV7-2 with TRBJ2-7; either TRBD1 or TRBD2 may fit D (6 bases each). The germline V gene encodes CDR1 SGHTA and CDR2 FQGNSA. This CDR3 has 16 residues. V was clipped by 5 bases and J by 2 bases, with 19 bases between them. CDR3 residues: CASSIMPGGLTYEQYF. CDR3 bases: TGTGCCAGCAGCATTATGCCCGGGGGCCTGACCTACGAGCAGTACTTC.

This clonotype was counted between two and nine times. The chain carries TRBV4-3 and TRBJ2-1; possibly TRBD1 or TRBD2 for D (5 bases each). The germline V and J ends were trimmed by 0 bases and 5 bases, with 11 bases remaining between them. The CDR3 totals 15 residues. The germline V gene has CDR1 LGHNA and CDR2 YSLEER. In DNA form, the CDR3 reads TGCGCCAGCAGCCAAGATCGGGACGGCAACAATGAGCAGTTCTTC. Protein product: CASSQDRDGNNEQFF.

There are a few counts of this clonotype. V gene TRBV6-1 combines with J gene TRBJ1-5; 10 bases align to TRBD1. V trimming: 1 base; J trimming: 0 bases; junction bases outside the gene matches: 12. Germline V gene data show CDR1 as MNHNS and CDR2 as SASEGT. The CDR3 is made up of 20 amino acids. The CDR3 loop reads CASSEVVGTGEFYSNQPQHF. CDR3 coding DNA: TGTGCCAGCAGTGAAGTAGTCGGGACAGGGGAATTCTATAGCAATCAGCCCCAGCATTTT.

This clonotype came up a few times. The DNA of the CDR3 is TGTGCCAGCAGTTACCCTGGGGGGGGGCGGACCGGGGAGCTGTTTTTT. This gives the protein CASSYPGGGRTGELFF. The chain uses TRBV6-6 and TRBJ2-2, with D perhaps matching TRBD2 (7 bases). Trimming took off 2 bases at V and 5 bases at J, with 15 bases between the two ends. Germline V gene data show CDR1 as MNHNY and CDR2 as SVGAGI (reference sequence). This CDR3 has 16 residues.

This clonotype was seen more than once but under ten times. The CDR3 coding sequence is TGCGCCAGCAGCTTGGCGGGGACACAGAACATGCTGAACACTGAAGCTTTCTTT. It yields the protein CASSLAGTQNMLNTEAFF. The chain is built from TRBV5-1 and TRBJ1-1, with D perhaps matching TRBD1 (6 bases). V gave up 0 bases and J gave up 0 bases, with 18 bases separating them. CDR1 is SGHRS and CDR2 is YFSETQ in the germline V gene. The CDR3 runs 18 residues.

This clonotype has a handful of counts. This chain links TRBV7-2 with TRBJ2-7, with 10 bases lining up with TRBD2. V was clipped by 2 bases and J by 5 bases; unmatched bases: 15. Germline-derived CDR1 and CDR2 are SGHTA and FQGNSA. This CDR3 is 18 amino acids long. The CDR3 region is CASSLRPTSGVMGDEQYF. The CDR3 DNA reads TGTGCCAGCAGCTTACGCCCCACTAGCGGGGTGATGGGGGACGAGCAGTACTTC.

The gene calls are TRBV7-9 and TRBJ2-2, with D maybe TRBD1 (5 bases). With 6 bases removed from V and 4 bases from J, the gap between germline ends came to 9 bases. The germline V gene encodes CDR1 SEHNR and CDR2 FQNEAQ (reference sequence). This CDR3 is built from 13 residues. CDR3 nucleotide sequence: TGTGCCAGCAGACAGGTGGCCACCGGGGAGCTGTTTTTT. Encoded protein: CASRQVATGELFF.

This clonotype was observed once. The genes are TRBV19 and TRBJ2-2; 7 positions match TRBD2. Germline V gene data show CDR1 as LNHDA and CDR2 as SQIVND (reference sequence). J lost 3 bases, V lost 4 bases, and 8 bases had no gene match. The CDR3 runs to 16 residues. CDR3 in amino acids: CASSNRDYTYTGELFF. The CDR3 coding sequence is TGTGCCAGTAGTAATAGGGACTACACTTACACCGGGGAGCTGTTTTTT.

The chain couples TRBV2 to TRBJ2-5; D uncertain. This CDR3 has 15 residues. Germline V gene data show CDR1 as SNHLY and CDR2 as FYNNEI. V was clipped by 5 bases and J by 2 bases, with 15 bases between them. The CDR3 region has the DNA TGTGCCAGCAGTACTGGACGACGGCCTCAAGAGACCCAGTACTTC. It codes for CASSTGRRPQETQYF.

CDR3 in DNA: TGCAGCGTTGGGACTAGCGTCGACGAGCAGTACTTC. Protein: CSVGTSVDEQYF. The chain employs TRBV29-1 and TRBJ2-7; the match to TRBD2 covers 9 bases. The V and J ends lost 4 bases and 5 bases, in that order; junction bases with no gene match: 3. This CDR3 spans 12 amino acids. Germline V gives CDR1 SQVTM, CDR2 ANQGSEA.

The sample holds many counts of this clonotype. V usage is TRBV14 and J usage is TRBJ2-1; D gene ambiguous. The CDR3 runs 12 residues. V lost 4 bases and J lost 4, with 5 bases in between. Looked up from germline, CDR1 is SGHDN and CDR2 is FVKESK. CDR3 in amino acids: CASSLQYNEQFF. The CDR3 coding sequence is TGTGCCAGCAGCCTACAGTACAATGAGCAGTTCTTC.

This clonotype was detected only a few times. J is TRBJ1-1 and V is TRBV15; the D is unclear. CDR1 is LNHNV and CDR2 is YYDKDF in the germline V gene (reference sequence). Trimming removed 1 base from V and 5 bases from J, with 11 bases in between. This CDR3 region has 14 residues. The CDR3 nucleotides read TGTGCCACCAGCAGAGCCCAGAGTGGGACTGAAGCTTTCTTT. Translation: CATSRAQSGTEAFF.

The genes are TRBV20-1 and TRBJ2-1; D assignment may be TRBD1 or TRBD2 (5 bases each). Trimming took 0 bases from V and 4 from J, leaving 10 bases between them. This CDR3 comprises 14 residues. From germline, CDR1 is DFQATT and CDR2 SNEGSKA (reference sequence). The CDR3 protein is CSARETGRYNEQFF. CDR3 coding DNA: TGCAGTGCTAGAGAGACGGGACGGTACAATGAGCAGTTCTTC.

This clonotype was picked up a small number of times. The chain uses TRBV27 and TRBJ1-1; TRBD1 aligns across 7 bases. The V and J ends lost 5 bases and 1 base, in that order; junction bases with no gene match: 13. The CDR3 is 17 residues long. The germline V gene has CDR1 MNHEY and CDR2 SMNVEV (reference sequence). The CDR3: CASSKERQGHTNTEAFF. The CDR3 nucleotides read TGTGCCAGCAGTAAGGAAAGACAGGGACACACGAACACTGAAGCTTTCTTT.

This clonotype came up a few times. The V call is TRBV7-2, the J call TRBJ2-3, with D hard to call. V lost 1 base, J lost 2 bases, and 10 bases lay in between. The CDR3 extends over 15 amino acids. Germline CDR1 is SGHTA and CDR2 is FQGNSA. This chain's CDR3 is CASSLVTSYTDTQYF. The DNA of the CDR3 is TGTGCCAGCAGCTTAGTGACCTCGTACACAGATACGCAGTATTTT.

V is TRBV29-1 and J is TRBJ1-1; a possible D gene is TRBD1 (5 bases). Trimming removed 2 bases from V and 4 bases from J, with 11 bases in between. CDR1 and CDR2 (germline): SQVTM, ANQGSEA. The CDR3 covers 13 residues. Written as DNA, the CDR3 is TGCAGCGTTGAAAGAGGGGTCGGCACTGAAGCTTTCTTT. It is translated as CSVERGVGTEAFF.

The rearrangement joins TRBV4-3 to TRBJ2-5, with D maybe TRBD1 (6 bases). The DNA end is more similar to TRBJ2-1, so the J call may be wrong. CDR3 length: 15 amino acids. CDR1 is LGHNA, CDR2 YSLEER, per germline. The CDR3 DNA is TGCGCCAGCAGCCAAGATCTCACAGGGAATAATGAGCAGTTCTTC. It is translated as CASSQDLTGNNEQFF.